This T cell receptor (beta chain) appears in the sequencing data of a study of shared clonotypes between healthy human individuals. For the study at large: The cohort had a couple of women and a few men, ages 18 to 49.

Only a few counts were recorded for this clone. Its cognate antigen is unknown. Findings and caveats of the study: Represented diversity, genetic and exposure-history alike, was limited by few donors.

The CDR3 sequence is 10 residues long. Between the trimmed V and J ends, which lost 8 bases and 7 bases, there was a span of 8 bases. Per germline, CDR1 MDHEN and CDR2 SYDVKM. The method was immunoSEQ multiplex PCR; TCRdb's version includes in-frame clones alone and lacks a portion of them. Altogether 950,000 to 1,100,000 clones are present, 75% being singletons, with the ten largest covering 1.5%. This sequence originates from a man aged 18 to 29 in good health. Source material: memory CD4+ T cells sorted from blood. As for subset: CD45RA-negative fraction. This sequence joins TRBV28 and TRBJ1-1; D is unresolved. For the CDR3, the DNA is TGTGCCAGCTTAGGGAATGAAGCTTTCTTT. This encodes CASLGNEAFF.